This is a list of T cell receptor beta chains from one sample in a study of cytomegalovirus exposure and HLA in healthy donors. Here immunoSEQ multiplex PCR was the method, and the copy in TCRdb shows in-frame clones only, minus some. This table holds 75,000 to 90,000 clones, over 70% found once. Sample: PBMCs. The receptors derive from a woman in her forties in good health and CMV-seropositive. CDR3s leave out the opening cysteine and the closing phenylalanine or tryptophan. D genes are given only for firm matches.

v_call d_call cdr3_aa
TRBV4-1 TRBD1 ASSPGGGQGSYEQY
TRBV9 TRBD2 ASSPRTSGGARTDTQY
TRBV13 - ASSLGRGGNTEAF
TRBV28 TRBD1 ASSPTGQGNQPQH
TRBV18 - ASSPETTPNTEAF
TRBV30 TRBD2 AWGLARHNEQF
TRBV30 TRBD2 ACPSPTGTSGKETQY
TRBV5-1 TRBD1 ASSSGGTGGLGETQY
TRBV6-6 TRBD2 ASSLTSVGEQF
TRBV28 - ASSPQTGRNIQY
TRBV28 - ASRSGGKDTEAF
TRBV28 TRBD2 ASSLSPRGLAGNNEQF
TRBV30 TRBD1 AWYPWTGSPGGYT
TRBV5-1 TRBD1 ASSLDSGGSSETQY
TRBV30 - AWSWGVENTEAF
TRBV29-1 - SVAAGQETQY
TRBV7-2 - ASSFSTGNYGYT
TRBV7-9 - ASSLDSGPGPANEKLF
TRBV6-5 - ASSSTRQAVPYGYT
TRBV6-6 TRBD1 ASRTGQRNEKLF
TRBV23-1 - ASSQGRGGINQPQH
TRBV7-3 TRBD1 ASSFPGQWHWNGSTDTQY
TRBV19 TRBD2 ASSIDSGGPTKRGSQY
TRBV6-8 - ASSEPRTFSDTQY
TRBV6-5 - ASSYAGEGTEAF
TRBV5-4 - ASSLAPKGTEAF
TRBV4-1 - ASSQVRVSGEQY
TRBV19 - ASSIGGNYGYT
TRBV29-1 - SVLSNYGYT
TRBV28 TRBD1 ASKTGGLGNMDTEAF
TRBV5-1 - ASSRVGTPQETQY
TRBV5-1 TRBD1 ASSLQGEETQY
TRBV27 - ASSGQRNTGELF
TRBV19 TRBD1 ASRDRGIGTQY
TRBV28 - ASSLSGLAYEQY
TRBV6-5 TRBD2 ASRLGGGNSYEQY
TRBV29-1 - SVEHPGPRGFNEQF
TRBV5-5 TRBD1 ASSPETGFSEQY
TRBV30 - AWSPTGYQETQY
TRBV6-5 - ASSSGQHYGYT
TRBV30 TRBD1 AWSVSGQPSYEQY